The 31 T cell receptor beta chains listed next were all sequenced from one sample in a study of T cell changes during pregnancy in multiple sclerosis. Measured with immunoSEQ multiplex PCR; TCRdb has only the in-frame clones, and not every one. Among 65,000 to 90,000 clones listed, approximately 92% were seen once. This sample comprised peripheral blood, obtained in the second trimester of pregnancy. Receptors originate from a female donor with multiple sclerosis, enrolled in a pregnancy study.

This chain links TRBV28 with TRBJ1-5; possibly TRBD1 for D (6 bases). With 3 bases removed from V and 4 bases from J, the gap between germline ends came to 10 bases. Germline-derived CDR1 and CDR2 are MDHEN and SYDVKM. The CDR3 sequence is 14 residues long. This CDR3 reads CASSLGGANQPQHF. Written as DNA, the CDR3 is TGTGCCAGCAGTTTGGGGGGGGCGAATCAGCCCCAGCATTTT.

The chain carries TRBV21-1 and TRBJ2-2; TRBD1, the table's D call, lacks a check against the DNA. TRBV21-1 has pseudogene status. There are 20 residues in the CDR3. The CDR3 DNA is TGTGCCAGCAGCAAAGTATCAGGTGCAGCCTCAGAGTTAAACACCGGGGAGCTGTTTTTT. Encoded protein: CASSKVSGAASELNTGELFF.

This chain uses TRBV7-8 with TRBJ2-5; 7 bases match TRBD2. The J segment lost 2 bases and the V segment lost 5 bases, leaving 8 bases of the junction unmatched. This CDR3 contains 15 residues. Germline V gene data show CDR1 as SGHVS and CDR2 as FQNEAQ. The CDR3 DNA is TGTGCCAGCAGCGAGACGTGGGGAGGGCAAGAGACCCAGTACTTC. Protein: CASSETWGGQETQYF.

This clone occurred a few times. This CDR3 is CASSQSIWGTGYGYTF. In nucleotides, the CDR3 is TGTGCCAGCAGCCAATCGATCTGGGGGACAGGATATGGCTACACCTTC. The V gene is TRBV16, the J gene TRBJ1-2; 8 bases agree with TRBD1. V lost 0 bases and J lost 5; bases outside the gene matches: 8. The CDR3 is 16 residues long. Germline CDR1 KGHSY, CDR2 FQNENV.

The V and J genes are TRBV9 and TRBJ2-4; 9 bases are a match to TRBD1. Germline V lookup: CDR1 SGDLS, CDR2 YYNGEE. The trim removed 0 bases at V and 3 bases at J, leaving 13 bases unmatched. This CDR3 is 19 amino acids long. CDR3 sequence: CASSVGLGQGFFVKNIQYF. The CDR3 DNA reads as TGTGCCAGCAGCGTAGGATTAGGACAGGGGTTTTTTGTCAAAAACATTCAGTACTTC. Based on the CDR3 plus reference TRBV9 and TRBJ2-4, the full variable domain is DSGVTQTPKHLITATGQRVTLRCSPRSGDLSVYWYQQSLDQGLQFLIQYYNGEERAKGNILERFSAQQFPDLHSELNLSSLELGDSALYFCASSVGLGQGFFVKNIQYFGAGTRLSVL.

For the CDR3, the DNA is TGCGCCAGCAGCCAAGGACAGGGCCTAGGATCAAACTACGAGCAGTACTTC. Protein product: CASSQGQGLGSNYEQYF. This chain connects TRBV5-1 to TRBJ2-7; 8 nucleotides line up with TRBD1. CDR1 is SGHRS, CDR2 YFSETQ, per germline. Trimming removed 4 bases from V and 3 bases from J; junction bases left unmatched: 15. This CDR3 spans 17 amino acids.

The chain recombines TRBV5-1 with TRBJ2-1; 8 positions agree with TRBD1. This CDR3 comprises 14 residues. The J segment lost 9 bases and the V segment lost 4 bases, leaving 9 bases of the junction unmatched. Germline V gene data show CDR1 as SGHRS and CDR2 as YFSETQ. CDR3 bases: TGCGCCAGCAGCCCCCGACAGGGGCGCGGTGAGCAGTTCTTC. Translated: CASSPRQGRGEQFF.

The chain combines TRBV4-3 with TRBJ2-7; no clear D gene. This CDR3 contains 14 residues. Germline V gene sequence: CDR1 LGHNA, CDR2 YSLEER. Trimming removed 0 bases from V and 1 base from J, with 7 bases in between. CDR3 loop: CASSQDVVSYEQYF. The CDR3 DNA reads TGCGCCAGCAGCCAAGACGTAGTGTCCTACGAGCAGTACTTC.

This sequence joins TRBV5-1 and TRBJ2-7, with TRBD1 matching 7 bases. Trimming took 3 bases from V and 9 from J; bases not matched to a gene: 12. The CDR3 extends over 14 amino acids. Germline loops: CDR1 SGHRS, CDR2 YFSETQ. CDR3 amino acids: CASSSGTATLTQYF. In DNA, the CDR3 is TGCGCCAGCAGCTCCGGGACAGCTACATTGACGCAGTACTTC.

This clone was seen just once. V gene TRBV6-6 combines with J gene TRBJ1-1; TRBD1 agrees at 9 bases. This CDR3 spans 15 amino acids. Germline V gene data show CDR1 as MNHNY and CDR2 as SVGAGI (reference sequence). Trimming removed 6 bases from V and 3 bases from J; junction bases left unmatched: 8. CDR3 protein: CASRDRGYRYTEAFF. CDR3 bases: TGTGCCAGCAGGGACAGGGGATACCGGTACACTGAAGCTTTCTTT.

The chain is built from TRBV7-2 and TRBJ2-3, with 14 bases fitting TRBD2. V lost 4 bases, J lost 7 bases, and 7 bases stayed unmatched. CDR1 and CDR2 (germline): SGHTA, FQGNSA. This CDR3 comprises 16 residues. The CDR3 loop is CASSSGLAGGQNTQYF. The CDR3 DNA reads TGTGCCAGCAGCTCCGGACTAGCGGGGGGCCAAAATACGCAGTATTTT.

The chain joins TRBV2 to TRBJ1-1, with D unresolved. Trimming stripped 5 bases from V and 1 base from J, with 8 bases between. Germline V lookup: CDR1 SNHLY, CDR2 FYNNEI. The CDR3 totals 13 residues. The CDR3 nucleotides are TGTGCCAGCAGTTTCCCCGGGAACACTGAAGCTTTCTTT. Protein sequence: CASSFPGNTEAFF.

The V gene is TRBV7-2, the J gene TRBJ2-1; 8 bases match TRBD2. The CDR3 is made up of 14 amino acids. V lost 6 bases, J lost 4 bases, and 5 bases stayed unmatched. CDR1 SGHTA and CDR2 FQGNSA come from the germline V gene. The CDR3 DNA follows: TGTGCCAGCAGGCCGACTAGCGCATACAATGAGCAGTTCTTC. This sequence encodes CASRPTSAYNEQFF.

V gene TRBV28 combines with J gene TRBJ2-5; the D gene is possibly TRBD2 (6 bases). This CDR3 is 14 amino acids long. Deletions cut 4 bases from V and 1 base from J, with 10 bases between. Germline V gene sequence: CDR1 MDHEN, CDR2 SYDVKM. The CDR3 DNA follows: TGTGCCAGCAGTTCCTATAGCGGCCAAGAGACCCAGTACTTC. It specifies CASSSYSGQETQYF.

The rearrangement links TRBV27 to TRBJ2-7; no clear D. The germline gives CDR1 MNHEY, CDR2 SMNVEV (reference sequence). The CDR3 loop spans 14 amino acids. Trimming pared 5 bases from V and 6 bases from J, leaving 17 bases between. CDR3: CASSPPGSRREQYF. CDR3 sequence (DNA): TGTGCCAGCAGTCCCCCTGGGTCGAGGCGCGAGCAGTACTTC.

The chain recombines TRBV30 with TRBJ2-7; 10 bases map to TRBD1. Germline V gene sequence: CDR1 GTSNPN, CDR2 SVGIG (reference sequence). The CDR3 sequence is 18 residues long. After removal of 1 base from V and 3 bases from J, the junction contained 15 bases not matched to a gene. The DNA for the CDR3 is TGTGCCTGGAGTGGTGGGACAGGGGATGCAGTTTACGTCTACGAGCAGTACTTC. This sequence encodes CAWSGGTGDAVYVYEQYF.

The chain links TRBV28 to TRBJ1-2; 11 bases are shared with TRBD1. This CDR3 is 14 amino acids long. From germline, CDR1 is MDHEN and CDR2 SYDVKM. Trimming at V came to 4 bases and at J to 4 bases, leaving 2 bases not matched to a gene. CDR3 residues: CASSSGTGGYGYTF. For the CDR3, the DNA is TGTGCCAGCAGTTCCGGGACAGGGGGCTATGGCTACACCTTC.

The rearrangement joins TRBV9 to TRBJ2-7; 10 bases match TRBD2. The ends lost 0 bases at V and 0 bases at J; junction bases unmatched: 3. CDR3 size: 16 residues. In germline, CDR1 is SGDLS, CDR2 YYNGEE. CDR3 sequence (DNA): TGTGCCAGCAGCGTAGGTGGACTAGCGGCCTCCTACGAGCAGTACTTC. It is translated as CASSVGGLAASYEQYF.

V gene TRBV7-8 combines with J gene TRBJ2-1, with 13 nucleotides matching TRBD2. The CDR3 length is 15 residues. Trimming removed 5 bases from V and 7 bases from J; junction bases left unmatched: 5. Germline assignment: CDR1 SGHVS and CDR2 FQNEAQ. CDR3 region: CASSQGLAGENEQFF. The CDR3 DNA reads TGTGCCAGCAGCCAAGGACTAGCGGGAGAGAATGAGCAGTTCTTC.

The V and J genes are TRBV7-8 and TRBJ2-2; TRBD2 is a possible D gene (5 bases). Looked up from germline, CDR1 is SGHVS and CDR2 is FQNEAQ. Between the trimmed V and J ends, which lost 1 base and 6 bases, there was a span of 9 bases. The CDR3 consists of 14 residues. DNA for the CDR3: TGTGCCAGCAGCTTAGGGCGGGTGGCCGGGGAGCTGTTTTTT. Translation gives CASSLGRVAGELFF.

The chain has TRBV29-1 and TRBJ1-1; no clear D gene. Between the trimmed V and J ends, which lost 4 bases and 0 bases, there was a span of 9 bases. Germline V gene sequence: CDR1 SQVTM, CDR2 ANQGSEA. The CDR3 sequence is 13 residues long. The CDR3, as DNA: TGCAGCGTTGGGACTCTCATGAACACTGAAGCTTTCTTT. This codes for CSVGTLMNTEAFF.

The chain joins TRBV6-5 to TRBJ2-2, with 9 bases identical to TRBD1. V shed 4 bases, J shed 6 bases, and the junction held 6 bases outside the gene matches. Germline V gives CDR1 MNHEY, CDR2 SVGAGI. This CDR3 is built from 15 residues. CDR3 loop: CASSFQQGASGELFF. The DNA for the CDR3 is TGTGCCAGCAGTTTTCAACAGGGGGCCTCCGGGGAGCTGTTTTTT.

CDR3 residues: CASSLMRKGTERYNEQFF. CDR3 bases: TGTGCCAGCAGCCTTATGAGGAAAGGGACTGAAAGATACAATGAGCAGTTCTTC. The V call is TRBV7-2, the J call TRBJ2-1, with D perhaps matching TRBD2 (6 bases). CDR1 and CDR2 (germline): SGHTA, FQGNSA. Between the trimmed V and J ends, which lost 5 bases and 4 bases, there was a span of 24 bases. This CDR3 is built from 18 residues.

For the CDR3, the DNA is TGTGCCAGCAGCTTACGGGAGATCTACGAGCAGTACTTC. Its protein is CASSLREIYEQYF. V usage is TRBV11-3 and J usage is TRBJ2-7, with D possibly matching TRBD2 (6 bases). CDR3 length equals 13 residues. CDR1 is SGHNT, CDR2 YENEEA, per germline. Between the trimmed V and J ends, which lost 2 bases and 3 bases, there was a span of 8 bases.

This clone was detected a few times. In DNA, the CDR3 is TGTGCCAGTAGTTCGAGGGGGTCCACTGAAGCTTTCTTT. Encoded protein: CASSSRGSTEAFF. This rearrangement joins TRBV19 to TRBJ1-1; a weak D match, TRBD1 (6 bases). The CDR3 consists of 13 residues. The germline V gene has CDR1 LNHDA and CDR2 SQIVND (reference sequence). V was cut by 5 bases and J by 4 bases, with 11 bases left in between.

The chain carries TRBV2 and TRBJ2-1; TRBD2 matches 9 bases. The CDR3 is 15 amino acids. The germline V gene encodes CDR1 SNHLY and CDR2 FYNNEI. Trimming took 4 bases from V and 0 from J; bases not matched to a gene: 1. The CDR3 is CASSGGGGSYNEQFF. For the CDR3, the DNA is TGTGCCAGCAGTGGCGGGGGGGGCTCCTACAATGAGCAGTTCTTC. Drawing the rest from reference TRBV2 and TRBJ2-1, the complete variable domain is EPEVTQTPSHQVTQMGQEVILRCVPISNHLYFYWYRQILGQKVEFLVSFYNNEISEKSEIFDDQFSVERPDGSNFTLKIRSTKLEDSAMYFCASSGGGGSYNEQFFGPGTRLTVL.

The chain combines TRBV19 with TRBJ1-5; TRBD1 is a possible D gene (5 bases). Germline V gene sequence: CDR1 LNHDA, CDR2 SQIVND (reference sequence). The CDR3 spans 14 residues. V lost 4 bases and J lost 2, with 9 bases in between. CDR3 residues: CASSSRVRNQPQHF. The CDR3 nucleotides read TGTGCCAGTAGTAGCAGGGTACGCAATCAGCCCCAGCATTTT.

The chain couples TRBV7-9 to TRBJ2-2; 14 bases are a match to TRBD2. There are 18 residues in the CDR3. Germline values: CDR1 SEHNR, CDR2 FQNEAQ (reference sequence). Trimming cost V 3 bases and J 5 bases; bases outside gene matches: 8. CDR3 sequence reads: CASSLSRLAGGLTGELFF. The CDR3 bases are TGTGCCAGCAGCTTGTCCAGACTAGCGGGGGGGCTAACCGGGGAGCTGTTTTTT.

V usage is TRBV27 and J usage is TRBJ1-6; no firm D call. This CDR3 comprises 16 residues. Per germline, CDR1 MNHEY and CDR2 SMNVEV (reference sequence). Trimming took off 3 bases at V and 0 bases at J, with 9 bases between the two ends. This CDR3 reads CASSFKASSYNSPLHF. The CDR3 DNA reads TGTGCCAGCAGTTTTAAGGCTAGCTCCTATAATTCACCCCTCCACTTT.

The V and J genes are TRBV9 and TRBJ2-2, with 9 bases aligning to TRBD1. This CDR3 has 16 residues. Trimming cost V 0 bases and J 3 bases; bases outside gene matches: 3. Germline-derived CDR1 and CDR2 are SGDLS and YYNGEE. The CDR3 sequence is CASSVDGTGYTGELFF. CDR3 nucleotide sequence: TGTGCCAGCAGCGTAGATGGGACAGGGTACACCGGGGAGCTGTTTTTT.

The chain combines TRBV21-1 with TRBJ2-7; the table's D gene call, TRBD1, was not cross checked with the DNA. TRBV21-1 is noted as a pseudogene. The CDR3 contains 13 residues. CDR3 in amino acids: CATRTGHPYEQYF. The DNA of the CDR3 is TGTGCCACAAGAACGGGACACCCCTACGAGCAGTACTTC.